Presented here are 18 T cell receptor beta chains from one specimen sequenced in a study of T cells in women clearing cervical HPV infection. Using immunoSEQ multiplex PCR, the repertoire was profiled, and TCRdb retains in-frame clones only, with some absent. The sample has tens of thousands of clones. The source material was blood buffy coat. These receptors were taken from a woman aged 18 to 75 with a cervical HPV16 infection that either progressed to CIN3+ or cleared (not recorded which).

Of note for this clone: The CDR3 end is not reached by the read, which stops 3 residues before it; the germline J gene fills it in. This chain connects TRBV14 to TRBJ2-1; 8 bases map to TRBD1. V dropped 4 bases and J dropped 0; count of bases not matched to a gene: 5. Per the germline V gene, CDR1 is SGHDN and CDR2 is FVKESK. There are 16 residues in the CDR3. The CDR3 reads CASSLRDRSSYNEQFF. CDR3 DNA, as far as it was read: TGTGCCAGCAGCCTACGGGACAGGAGCTCCTACAATGAG. The entire variable domain, with the rest obtained from reference TRBV14 and TRBJ2-1, is as follows: EAGVTQFPSHSVIEKGQTVTLRCDPISGHDNLYWYRRVMGKEIKFLLHFVKESKQDESGMPNNRFLAERTGGTYSTLKVQPAELEDSGVYFCASSLRDRSSYNEQFFGPGTRLTVL.

Worth noting for this clone: The junction departs from the called germline gene at one end, perhaps through a read error. The read terminates 3 residues ahead of where the CDR3 ends, so the germline J gene completes it. This chain connects TRBV20-1 to TRBJ2-3, with 12 bases that match TRBD2. This CDR3 is built from 13 residues. Germline V lookup: CDR1 DFQATT, CDR2 SNEGSKA (reference sequence). The CDR3 DNA, read in part, is TGCAGTGGGACTAGCGGGGAATCAGAGACG. Translated, it gives CSGTSGESET. The CDR3, in full, reads CSGTSGESETQYF.

Details on this clone: The read is 3 residues too short to cover the CDR3 end, so that end is filled in from the germline J gene. This chain uses TRBV11-2 with TRBJ1-2; D is possibly TRBD1 (6 bases). The CDR3 runs 15 residues. The germline gives CDR1 SGHAT, CDR2 FQNNGV. Trimming left V 5 bases short and J 7 bases short, with 20 bases between. The CDR3 sequence is CASSREAGAGSGYTF. CDR3 bases read: TGTGCCAGCAGCCGAGAGGCGGGGGCCGGTAGTGGC.

With regard to this clone: The missing CDR3 end, 3 residues past where the read stops, is filled in from the germline J gene. The chain carries TRBV7-9 and TRBJ2-2, with D uncertain. The CDR3 is 14 amino acids. CDR1 and CDR2 (germline): SEHNR, FQNEAQ (reference sequence). CDR3 DNA, as far as it was read: TGTGCCAGCAGCCCCGCGGCGATAATTTCACCG. It is translated as CASSPAAIISP. The full CDR3 reads CASSPAAIISPLFF.

On this clone: The read halts 3 residues ahead of the CDR3 end, with the missing end drawn from the germline J gene. The gene calls are TRBV12-3 or TRBV12-4 and TRBJ1-5; no clear D gene. The length of the CDR3 is 13 residues. Trimming stripped 0 bases from V and 6 bases from J, with 6 bases between. The CDR3 protein is CASSLAIGQPQHF. The CDR3 bases that were read are TGTGCCAGCAGTTTAGCCATCGGTCAGCCC.

As for this clone: The observed sequence ends 3 residues before the CDR3 terminus, with the missing tail filled in from the germline J gene. The genes are TRBV6-1 and TRBJ1-4, with unresolved D. This CDR3 has 15 residues. Trimming stripped 3 bases from V and 0 bases from J, with 8 bases between. Per the germline V gene, CDR1 is MNHNS and CDR2 is SASEGT. CDR3 region: CASSDEGATNEKLFF. The sequenced part of the CDR3 DNA is TGTGCCAGCAGTGATGAGGGTGCAACTAATGAAAAA.

Concerning this clone itself: The CDR3 goes on 3 residues after the read ends, and that part is filled in from the germline J gene. The chain links TRBV28 to TRBJ2-3; no clear D. CDR1 is MDHEN and CDR2 is SYDVKM in the germline V gene. CDR3 size: 16 residues. Trimming shortened V by 7 bases and J by 0 bases, and 17 bases separated the two germline ends. The CDR3 loop is CASIGLGYTSTDTQYF. CDR3 bases read: TGTGCCAGCATAGGTTTGGGCTATACTAGCACAGATACG.

As for this clone: The missing CDR3 end, 3 residues past where the read stops, is filled in from the germline J gene. This sequence joins TRBV7-9 and TRBJ2-1; 9 nucleotides agree with TRBD1. CDR3 length equals 15 residues. The V and J ends lost 3 bases and 8 bases, in that order; junction bases with no gene match: 8. Germline CDR1 is SEHNR and CDR2 is FQNEAQ (reference sequence). The CDR3 protein is CASSFTGTGFYEQFF. The sequenced part of the CDR3 DNA is TGTGCCAGCAGCTTTACCGGGACAGGGTTCTATGAG.

About this clone itself: The observed sequence ends 3 residues before the CDR3 terminus, with the missing tail filled in from the germline J gene. The chain couples TRBV7-2 to TRBJ1-4, with a weak D call TRBD1 (6 bases). The CDR3 consists of 14 residues. Germline V gene lookup returns CDR1 SGHTA and CDR2 FQGNSA. V lost 5 bases and J 1 base, leaving 8 bases between the germline ends. CDR3 loop: CASSPRGTNEKLFF. The DNA read from the CDR3 is TGTGCCAGCAGCCCCAGGGGAACTAATGAAAAA.

Comments on this clone: The read finishes 3 residues shy of the CDR3 end, and the germline J gene is used to complete it. This chain joins TRBV18 and TRBJ1-1; D is ambiguous. The germline CDR1 and CDR2 sequences are KGHSH and LQKENI. This CDR3 is built from 13 residues. This CDR3 is CASSAGRTDTAFF. The CDR3 bases that were read are TGTGCCAGCTCGGCAGGCCGCACAGATACG.

As regards this clone: The read ends 3 residues before the CDR3 terminus; that terminus is restored from the germline J gene. The chain uses TRBV7-9 and TRBJ1-2; weak D call: TRBD1 (6 bases). Trimming left V 4 bases short and J 4 bases short, with 13 bases between. Per the germline V gene, CDR1 is SEHNR and CDR2 is FQNEAQ (reference sequence). This CDR3 has 14 residues. This CDR3 reads CASSSAGDFYGYTF. Incomplete CDR3 DNA: TGTGCCAGCAGCTCCGCAGGGGATTTCTATGGC.

To note about this clone: Read coverage stops 3 residues before the CDR3 terminus; the germline J gene supplies the remainder. The genes are TRBV10-3 and TRBJ2-1; D gene ambiguous. V was trimmed by 3 bases and J by 0 bases, leaving 9 bases between them. Germline loops: CDR1 ENHRY, CDR2 SYGVKD. The CDR3 loop spans 15 amino acids. CDR3 DNA (partial): TGTGCCATCAGTGATAGCCTAAGCTCCTACAATGAG. It translates to CAISDSLSSYNE. The full CDR3 reads CAISDSLSSYNEQFF.

Regarding this clone: The sequence runs out 3 residues before the end of the CDR3; the remainder is reconstructed from the germline J gene. The chain is built from TRBV5-4 and TRBJ2-2; D perhaps matches TRBD1 (5 bases). CDR1 SGHNT and CDR2 YYREEE come from the germline V gene (reference sequence). V lost 5 bases and J 6 bases, leaving 17 bases between the germline ends. This CDR3 has 15 residues. CDR3 DNA, as far as it was read: TGTGCCAGCAGTCAGGGTGTCCAGGCCGCCGGGGAG. Its protein is CASSQGVQAAGE. The CDR3 in full is CASSQGVQAAGELFF.

As regards this clone: The CDR3 is cut off 3 residues early in the read; its end comes from the germline J gene. The genes are TRBV4-2 and TRBJ2-2, with 9 nucleotides matching TRBD2. The V gene end was trimmed by 8 bases and the J gene end by 3 bases; junction bases not matched to a gene: 7. There are 15 residues in the CDR3. CDR1 and CDR2 from the germline V gene are LGHNA and YNFKEQ. The covered CDR3 bases are TGTGCCAGCGGAGCGGGGGGCGCGCACACCGGGGAG. Translated: CASGAGGAHTGE. The full-length CDR3 reads as CASGAGGAHTGELFF.

In the case of this clone: The read is 3 residues too short to cover the CDR3 end, so that end is filled in from the germline J gene. The rearrangement joins TRBV19 to TRBJ1-2; D remains ambiguous. V gave up 3 bases and J gave up 5 bases, with 10 bases separating them. The CDR3 is made up of 13 amino acids. The V gene's germline CDR1 is LNHDA and CDR2 SQIVND (reference sequence). Incomplete CDR3 DNA: TGTGCCAGTAGTATCCTCCGGGGATATGGC. Its translation: CASSILRGYG. The full-length CDR3 reads as CASSILRGYGYTF.

About this clone: The observed sequence ends 3 residues before the CDR3 terminus, with the missing tail filled in from the germline J gene. V is TRBV29-1 and J is TRBJ2-2; 8 bases align to TRBD1. Germline lookup yields CDR1 SQVTM and CDR2 ANQGSEA. The CDR3 is made up of 13 amino acids. The CDR3 bases that were read are TGCAGCGTCGGACAGGGTACTAATGAAAAG. The encoded protein is CSVGQGTNEK. The full-length CDR3 reads as CSVGQGTNEKLFF.

As regards this clone: With the read ending 3 residues before the CDR3 end, the germline J gene is used to fill in that end. The chain uses TRBV7-3 and TRBJ2-1; 8 bases are shared with TRBD2. The CDR3 extends over 14 amino acids. Looked up from germline, CDR1 is SGHTA and CDR2 is FQGTGA. V shed 2 bases, J shed 9 bases, and the junction held 6 bases outside the gene matches. The covered CDR3 bases are TGTGCCAGCAGCTTAGACGGGGGGGCCGGTGAG. Its translation is CASSLDGGAGE. The whole CDR3 protein is CASSLDGGAGEQFF. Looking up the rest from reference TRBV7-3 and TRBJ2-1 gives the full variable domain: GAGVSQTPSNKVTEKGKYVELRCDPISGHTALYWYRQSLGQGPEFLIYFQGTGAADDSGLPNDRFFAVRPEGSVSTLKIQRTERGDSAVYLCASSLDGGAGEQFFGPGTRLTVL.

As to this clone: The read halts 3 residues ahead of the CDR3 end, with the missing end drawn from the germline J gene. The chain carries TRBV4-1 and TRBJ2-3; 9 bases are a match to TRBD2. From germline, CDR1 is MGHRA and CDR2 YSYEKL. Trimming at V came to 6 bases and at J to 0 bases, leaving 4 bases not matched to a gene. The CDR3 is 15 amino acids. The CDR3 DNA, read in part, is TGCGCCAGCAGTCTGCGGGGGGGTAGCACAGATACG. Translated, it gives CASSLRGGSTDT. In full, the CDR3 is CASSLRGGSTDTQYF.